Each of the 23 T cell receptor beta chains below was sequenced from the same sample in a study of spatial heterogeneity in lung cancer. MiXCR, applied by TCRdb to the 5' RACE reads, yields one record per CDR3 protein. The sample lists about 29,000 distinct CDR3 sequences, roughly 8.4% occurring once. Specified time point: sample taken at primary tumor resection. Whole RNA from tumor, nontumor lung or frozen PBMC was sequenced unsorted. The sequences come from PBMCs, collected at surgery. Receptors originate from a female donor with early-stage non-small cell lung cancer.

The CDR3 reads CASSSLDPSGPYEQYF. Here the CDR3 DNA reads TGTGCCAGCAGTTCCCTCGACCCGTCGGGGCCCTACGAGCAGTACTTC. V usage is TRBV28 and J usage is TRBJ2-7; D is possibly TRBD1 or TRBD2 (5 bases each). Trimming left V 4 bases short and J 2 bases short, with 18 bases between. Germline V gene lookup returns CDR1 MDHEN and CDR2 SYDVKM. This CDR3 has 16 amino acids.

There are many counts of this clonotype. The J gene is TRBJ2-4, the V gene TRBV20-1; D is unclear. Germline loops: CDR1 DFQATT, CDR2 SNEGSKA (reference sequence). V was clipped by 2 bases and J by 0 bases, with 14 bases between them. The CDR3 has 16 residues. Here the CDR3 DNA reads TGCAGTGCTAGATCAGCTCTTACCTTAGCCAAAAACATTCAGTACTTC. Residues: CSARSALTLAKNIQYF.

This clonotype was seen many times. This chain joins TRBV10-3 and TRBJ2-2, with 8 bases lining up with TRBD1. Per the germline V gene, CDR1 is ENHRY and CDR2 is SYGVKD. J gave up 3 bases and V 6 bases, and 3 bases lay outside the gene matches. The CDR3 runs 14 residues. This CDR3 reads CAISPGQDTGELFF. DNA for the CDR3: TGTGCCATCAGCCCGGGACAGGACACCGGGGAGCTGTTTTTT.

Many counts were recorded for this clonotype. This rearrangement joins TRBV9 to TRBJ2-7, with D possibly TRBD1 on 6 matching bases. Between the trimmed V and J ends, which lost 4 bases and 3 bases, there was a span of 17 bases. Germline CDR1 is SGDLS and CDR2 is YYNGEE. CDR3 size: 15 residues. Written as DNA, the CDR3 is TGTGCCAGCAGCCCAACGAGGCAGGGGAGCTACGAGCAGTACGTC. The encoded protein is CASSPTRQGSYEQYV.

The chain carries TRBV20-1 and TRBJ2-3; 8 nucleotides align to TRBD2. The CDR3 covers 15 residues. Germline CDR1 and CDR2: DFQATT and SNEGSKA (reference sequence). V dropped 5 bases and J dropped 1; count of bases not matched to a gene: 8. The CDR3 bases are TGCAGTGCTCCAGTGTCGACTAGCGGCACAGATACGCAGTATTTT. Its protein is CSAPVSTSGTDTQYF.

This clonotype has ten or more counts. The CDR3 DNA sequence: TGTGCCAGCAGCATGACAGGGGCAGCTAATTCACCCCTCCACTTT. It translates to CASSMTGAANSPLHF. The chain uses TRBV11-2 and TRBJ1-6, with 8 bases aligning to TRBD1. The CDR3 is 15 amino acids. Germline CDR1 and CDR2: SGHAT and FQNNGV. The V segment lost 5 bases and the J segment 6 bases; nucleotides outside the gene matches: 6.

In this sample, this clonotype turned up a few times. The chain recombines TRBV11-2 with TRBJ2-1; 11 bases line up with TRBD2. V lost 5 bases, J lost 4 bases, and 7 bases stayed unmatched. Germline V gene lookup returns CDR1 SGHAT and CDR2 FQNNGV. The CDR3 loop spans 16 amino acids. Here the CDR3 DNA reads TGTGCCAGCAGCCCCCAAGGGACTAGCGGATACAATGAGCAGTTCTTC. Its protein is CASSPQGTSGYNEQFF.

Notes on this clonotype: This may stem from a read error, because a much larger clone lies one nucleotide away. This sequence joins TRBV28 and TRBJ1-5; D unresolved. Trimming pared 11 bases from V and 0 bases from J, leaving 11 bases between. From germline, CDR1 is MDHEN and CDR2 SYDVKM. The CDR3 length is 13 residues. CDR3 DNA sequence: TGTGCCGGCGGACGCTATAGCAATCAGCCCCAGCATTTT. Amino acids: CAGGRYSNQPQHF.

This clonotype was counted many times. In nucleotides, the CDR3 is TGTGCCAGCAGTGAAGCTTGGGCTAGCGGCACAGTTACCTACGAGCAGTACTTC. Protein: CASSEAWASGTVTYEQYF. The rearrangement uses TRBV2 and TRBJ2-7, with 7 bases aligning to TRBD2. The CDR3 spans 18 residues. V lost 0 bases to trimming and J lost 2 bases; unmatched junction nucleotides: 13. Germline V gene sequence: CDR1 SNHLY, CDR2 FYNNEI.

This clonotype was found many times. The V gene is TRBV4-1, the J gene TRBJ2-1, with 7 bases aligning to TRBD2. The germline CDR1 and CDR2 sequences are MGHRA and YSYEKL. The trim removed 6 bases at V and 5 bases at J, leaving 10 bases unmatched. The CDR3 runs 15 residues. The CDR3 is CASRGSTGGHNEQFF. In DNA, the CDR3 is TGCGCCAGCAGGGGTAGTACGGGGGGACACAATGAGCAGTTCTTC.

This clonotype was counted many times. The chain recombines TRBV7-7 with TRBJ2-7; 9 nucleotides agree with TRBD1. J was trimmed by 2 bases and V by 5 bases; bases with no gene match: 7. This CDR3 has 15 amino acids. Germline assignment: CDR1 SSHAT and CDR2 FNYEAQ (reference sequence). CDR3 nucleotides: TGTGCCAGCAGCCTGGGGACAGGGACACCCTACGAGCAGTACTTC. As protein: CASSLGTGTPYEQYF.

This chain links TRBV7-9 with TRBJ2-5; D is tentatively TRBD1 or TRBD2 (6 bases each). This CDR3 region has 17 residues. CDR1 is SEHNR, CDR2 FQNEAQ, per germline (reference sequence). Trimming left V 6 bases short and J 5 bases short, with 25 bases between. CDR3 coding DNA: TGTGCCAGCAGACCCCCGGGGGCGGCTAATCGTTACGAGACCCAGTACTTC. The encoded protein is CASRPPGAANRYETQYF.

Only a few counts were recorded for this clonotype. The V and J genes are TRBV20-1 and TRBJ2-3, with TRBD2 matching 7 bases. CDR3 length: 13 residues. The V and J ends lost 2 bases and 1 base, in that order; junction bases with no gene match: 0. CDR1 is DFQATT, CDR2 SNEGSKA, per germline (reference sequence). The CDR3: CSARLAGTDTQYF. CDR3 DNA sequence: TGCAGTGCTAGACTAGCGGGCACAGATACGCAGTATTTT.

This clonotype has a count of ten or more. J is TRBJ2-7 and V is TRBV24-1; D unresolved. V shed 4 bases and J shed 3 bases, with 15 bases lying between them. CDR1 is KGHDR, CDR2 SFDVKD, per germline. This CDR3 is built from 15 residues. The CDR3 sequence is CATSEPPGLLYEQYV. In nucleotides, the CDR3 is TGTGCCACCAGTGAGCCCCCCGGCCTCCTCTACGAGCAGTACGTC.

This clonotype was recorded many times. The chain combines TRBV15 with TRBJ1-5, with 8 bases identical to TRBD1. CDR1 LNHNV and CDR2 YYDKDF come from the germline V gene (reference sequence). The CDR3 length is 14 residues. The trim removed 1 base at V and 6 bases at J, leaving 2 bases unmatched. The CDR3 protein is CATSRGQGSQPQHF. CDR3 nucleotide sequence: TGTGCCACCAGCAGAGGACAGGGGAGTCAGCCCCAGCATTTT.

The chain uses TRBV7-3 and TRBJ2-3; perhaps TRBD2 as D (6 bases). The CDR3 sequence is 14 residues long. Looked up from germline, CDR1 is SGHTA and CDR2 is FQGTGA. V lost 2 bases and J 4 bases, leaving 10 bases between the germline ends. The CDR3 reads CASSLGLASDTQYF. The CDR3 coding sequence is TGTGCCAGCAGCTTAGGGCTAGCGTCAGATACGCAGTATTTT.

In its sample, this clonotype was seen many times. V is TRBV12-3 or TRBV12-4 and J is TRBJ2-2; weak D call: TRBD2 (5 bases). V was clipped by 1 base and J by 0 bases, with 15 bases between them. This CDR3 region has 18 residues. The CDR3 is CASSLGMARLTNTGELFF. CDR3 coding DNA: TGTGCCAGCAGTTTAGGTATGGCGAGACTAACGAACACCGGGGAGCTGTTTTTT.

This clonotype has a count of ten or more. As DNA, the CDR3 is TGCAGTGCTAGTTGGCAGGGCACAGATACGCAGTATTTT. Translation gives CSASWQGTDTQYF. V usage is TRBV20-1 and J usage is TRBJ2-3, with unresolved D. The CDR3 is 13 residues long. Trimming stripped 3 bases from V and 1 base from J, with 8 bases between. Germline CDR1 DFQATT, CDR2 SNEGSKA (reference sequence).

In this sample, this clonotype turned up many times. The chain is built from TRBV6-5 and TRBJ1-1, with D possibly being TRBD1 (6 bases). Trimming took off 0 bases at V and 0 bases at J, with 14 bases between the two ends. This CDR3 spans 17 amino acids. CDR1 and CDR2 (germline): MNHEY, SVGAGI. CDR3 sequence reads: CASSYSGRQDMNTEAFF. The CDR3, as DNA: TGTGCCAGCAGTTACTCCGGGAGACAGGACATGAACACTGAAGCTTTCTTT.

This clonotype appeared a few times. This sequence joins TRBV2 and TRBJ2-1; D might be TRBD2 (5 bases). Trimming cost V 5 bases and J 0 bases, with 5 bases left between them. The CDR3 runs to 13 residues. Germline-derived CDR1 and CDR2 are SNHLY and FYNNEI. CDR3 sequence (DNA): TGTGCCAGCAGTCGGGACTCCTACAATGAGCAGTTCTTC. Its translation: CASSRDSYNEQFF.

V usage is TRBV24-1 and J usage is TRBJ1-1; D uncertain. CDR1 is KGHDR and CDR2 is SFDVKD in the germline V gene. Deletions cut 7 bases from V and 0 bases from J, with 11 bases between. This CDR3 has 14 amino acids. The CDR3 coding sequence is TGTGCCACCAGCGGCCCGGGCATGAACACTGAAGCTTTCTTT. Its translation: CATSGPGMNTEAFF.

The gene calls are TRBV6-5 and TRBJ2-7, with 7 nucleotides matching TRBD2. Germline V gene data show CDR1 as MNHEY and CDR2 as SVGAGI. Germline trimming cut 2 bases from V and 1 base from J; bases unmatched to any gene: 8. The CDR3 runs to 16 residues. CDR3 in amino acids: CASSYLSSGVSYEQYF. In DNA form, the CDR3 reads TGTGCCAGCAGTTACCTATCTAGCGGCGTTTCCTACGAGCAGTACTTC.

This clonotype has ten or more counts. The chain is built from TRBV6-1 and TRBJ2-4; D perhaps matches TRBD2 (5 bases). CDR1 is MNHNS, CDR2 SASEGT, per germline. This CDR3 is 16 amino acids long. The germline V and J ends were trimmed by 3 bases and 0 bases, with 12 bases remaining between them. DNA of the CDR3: TGTGCCAGCAGTGACGTCGGGAATCTAGCCAAAAACATTCAGTACTTC. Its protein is CASSDVGNLAKNIQYF.